This record covers a single T cell receptor (beta chain). The data belong to a study of shared clonotypes between healthy human individuals. TCRdb's copy holds only in-frame clones and misses some; the assay was immunoSEQ multiplex PCR. Here the sample spans some 2.4 million clones, 93% being singletons. A split of CD4+ cells into CD45RA+ naive and CD45RA-negative memory subsets was performed. V was cut by 1 base and J by 0 bases, with 14 bases left in between. In germline, CDR1 is SGHTA, CDR2 FQGNSA. This CDR3 spans 17 amino acids. The sequenced sample consisted of naive CD4+ T cells from PBMCs. Subset in this sample: CD45RA+ positively selected. The sequence came from a man aged 18 to 29 in good health. Some clones in this sample may be carry-over from other donors' samples. V gene TRBV7-2 combines with J gene TRBJ2-3; D possibly matches TRBD1 or TRBD2 (6 bases each). For the CDR3, the DNA is TGTGCCAGCAGCTTAGTGGGGGGCGCGGGGAGCACAGATACGCAGTATTTT. Translating gives CASSLVGGAGSTDTQYF.